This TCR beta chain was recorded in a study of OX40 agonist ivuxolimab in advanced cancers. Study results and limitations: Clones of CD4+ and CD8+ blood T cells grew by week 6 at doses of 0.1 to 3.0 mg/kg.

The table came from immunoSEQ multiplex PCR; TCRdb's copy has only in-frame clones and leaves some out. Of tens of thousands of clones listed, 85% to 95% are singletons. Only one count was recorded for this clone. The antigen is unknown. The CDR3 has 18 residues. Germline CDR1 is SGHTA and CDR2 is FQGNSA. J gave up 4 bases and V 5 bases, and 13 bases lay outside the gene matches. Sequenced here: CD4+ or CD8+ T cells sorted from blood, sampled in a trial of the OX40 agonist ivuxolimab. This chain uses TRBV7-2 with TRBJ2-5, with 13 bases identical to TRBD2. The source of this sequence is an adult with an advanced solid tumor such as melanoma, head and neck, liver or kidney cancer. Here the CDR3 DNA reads TGTGCCAGCAGCCCCATCGGGACTAGCGGGATCAGGGGAGAGACCCAGTACTTC. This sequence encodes CASSPIGTSGIRGETQYF.